A selection of T cell receptor beta chains follows, all from one sample in a study of blood T cell repertoires in COVID-19. Profiling relied on immunoSEQ multiplex PCR, and the TCRdb table lists in-frame clones only, not all of them. The repertoire has about 100,000 clones, 70% to 90% of them found once; the top ten carry 10% to 15%. Specimen: peripheral blood. These receptors were obtained from a middle-aged man with active or convalescent COVID-19. CDR3s include the opening cysteine and the closing phenylalanine or tryptophan. Each record gives: D gene, clone size, J gene, V gene, CDR3 protein, CDR3 DNA. A D gene is named only where the DNA matches it firmly. A clone size is listed for some rows: how often the clone was seen (once, few, many), or a class if it is expanded.

TRBD2	once	TRBJ2-3	TRBV4-2	CASSQELAGRETQYF	TGTGCCAGCAGCCAAGAGCTAGCGGGACGGGAAACGCAGTATTTT
.	.	TRBJ1-3	TRBV6-2/TRBV6-3	CASSLAGSPGNTIYF	TGTGCCAGCAGCCTGGCCGGGTCCCCTGGAAACACCATATATTTT
.	.	TRBJ2-1	TRBV19	CASKVSGSYNEQFF	TGTGCCAGTAAGGTCAGCGGATCCTACAATGAGCAGTTCTTC
.	few	TRBJ1-5	TRBV9	CASSPSGFSNQPQHF	TGTGCCAGCAGCCCGTCGGGTTTCAGCAATCAGCCCCAGCATTTT
TRBD2	once	TRBJ2-7	TRBV5-1	CASSFLLAGDYEQYF	TGCGCCAGCAGCTTTTTACTAGCGGGGGACTACGAGCAGTACTTC
TRBD1	once	TRBJ1-2	TRBV2	CASSVPTGTGYTF	TGTGCCAGCAGTGTCCCGACAGGGACTGGCTACACCTTC
TRBD1	.	TRBJ2-7	TRBV11-2	CASSLAPKVPGQGDEQYF	TGTGCCAGCAGCTTAGCCCCCAAAGTCCCGGGACAGGGTGACGAGCAGTACTTC
TRBD2	.	TRBJ2-3	TRBV9	CASSVERGPDTQYF	TGTGCCAGCAGCGTAGAGCGGGGCCCAGATACGCAGTATTTT
TRBD1	.	TRBJ2-1	TRBV28	CASSLSGQAGEQFF	TGTGCCAGCAGTTTATCGGGACAGGCGGGTGAGCAGTTCTTC
TRBD1	.	TRBJ1-4	TRBV3-1/TRBV3-2	CASIDRGGEKLFF	TGTGCCAGCATTGACAGGGGAGGTGAAAAACTGTTTTTT
TRBD1	.	TRBJ1-3	TRBV28	CASTGIGQGAYGNTIYF	TGTGCCAGCACCGGGATTGGACAGGGGGCTTATGGAAACACCATATATTTT
TRBD2	.	TRBJ2-5	TRBV7-9	CASSFGLAEETQYF	TGTGCCAGCAGCTTCGGACTAGCGGAAGAGACCCAGTACTTC
.	.	TRBJ2-1	TRBV11-2	CASSETNGAPNEQFF	TGTGCCAGCAGCGAGACTAACGGAGCACCCAATGAGCAGTTCTTC
.	.	TRBJ2-7	TRBV5-1	CASSLTQGYEQYF	TGCGCCAGCAGCCTTACGCAGGGATACGAGCAGTACTTC
TRBD2	.	TRBJ2-2	TRBV7-3	CASSFRGTSGEGELFF	TGTGCCAGCAGCTTCCGCGGGACTAGCGGGGAGGGGGAGCTGTTTTTT
TRBD2	.	TRBJ2-7	TRBV6-2/TRBV6-3	CASSLAGGYEQYF	TGTGCCAGCAGTCTAGCGGGTGGATACGAGCAGTACTTC
.	.	TRBJ1-4	TRBV27	CASGELTATNEKLFF	TGTGCCAGCGGAGAGCTGACAGCAACTAATGAAAAACTGTTTTTT
TRBD2	.	TRBJ2-1	TRBV2	CASSVGRDNEQFF	TGTGCCAGCAGTGTGGGGAGGGACAATGAGCAGTTCTTC
TRBD1	.	TRBJ2-2	TRBV19	CASSPRGRWRGELFF	TGTGCCAGTAGTCCGAGGGGGCGTTGGCGGGGGGAGCTGTTTTTT
.	few	TRBJ2-1	TRBV5-8	CASSLADLVLYNEQFF	TGTGCCAGCAGCTTGGCTGACCTAGTCCTTTACAATGAGCAGTTCTTC
.	.	TRBJ2-1	TRBV3-1/TRBV3-2	CASSHPGSSYNEQFF	TGTGCCAGCAGCCATCCCGGGAGCTCCTACAATGAGCAGTTCTTC
.	.	TRBJ1-1	TRBV28	CASSFTSEAFF	TGTGCCAGCAGTTTTACTTCTGAAGCTTTCTTT
TRBD1	few	TRBJ1-5	TRBV4-1	CASSQVGQEDQPQHF	TGCGCCAGCAGCCAAGTGGGACAGGAGGATCAGCCCCAGCATTTT
.	.	TRBJ1-4	TRBV19	CASSTSGTGGEKLFF	TGTGCCAGTAGTACATCCGGGACCGGGGGTGAAAAACTGTTTTTT
TRBD2	.	TRBJ2-3	TRBV9	CASSVDQRDTDTQYF	TGTGCCAGCAGCGTAGACCAGCGGGATACAGATACGCAGTATTTT
.	.	TRBJ1-1	TRBV5-8	CASSVTRFGVAFF	TGTGCCAGCAGCGTGACAAGATTCGGTGTTGCTTTCTTT
TRBD1	.	TRBJ2-1	TRBV24-1	CATSDSQGARTYNEQFF	TGTGCCACCAGTGATTCTCAGGGGGCGAGAACCTACAATGAGCAGTTCTTC
.	.	TRBJ2-2	TRBV24-1	CATSDTLGTLTVGELFF	TGTGCCACCAGTGATACACTGGGTACTCTGACTGTCGGGGAGCTGTTTTTT
TRBD2	.	TRBJ2-1	TRBV2	CASRGDYRNEQFF	TGTGCCAGCAGGGGGGACTATAGGAATGAGCAGTTCTTC
.	hyperexpanded	TRBJ1-5	TRBV24-1	CATSARGPSNQPQHF	TGTGCCACCAGCGCTCGAGGTCCCTCCAATCAGCCCCAGCATTTT
TRBD1	.	TRBJ2-2	TRBV4-2	CASSQDDRGWTGELFF	TGTGCCAGCAGCCAAGATGACAGGGGCTGGACCGGGGAGCTGTTTTTT
TRBD1	.	TRBJ1-2	TRBV6-5	CATQGDYGYTF	TGTGCCACCCAGGGGGACTATGGCTACACCTTC
TRBD1	.	TRBJ2-2	TRBV7-2	CASTGQGATGELFF	TGTGCCAGCACAGGACAGGGGGCAACCGGGGAGCTGTTTTTT
.	.	TRBJ2-3	TRBV7-3	CASSLLTGAGTDTQYF	TGTGCCAGCAGCTTACTGACGGGAGCCGGCACAGATACGCAGTATTTT
TRBD2	few	TRBJ2-7	TRBV19	CASTKGLASYEQYF	TGTGCCAGTACCAAGGGACTAGCGAGCTACGAGCAGTACTTC
TRBD1	.	TRBJ1-1	TRBV6-5	CASSSVDRAGTEAFF	TGTGCCAGCAGCTCCGTCGACAGGGCTGGCACTGAAGCTTTCTTT
TRBD1	.	TRBJ1-2	TRBV10-3	CAISESGTDLANYGYTF	TGTGCCATCAGTGAGTCAGGGACAGACTTAGCTAACTATGGCTACACCTTC
TRBD1	.	TRBJ2-5	TRBV24-1	CATSERRGLQETQYF	TGTGCCACCAGTGAGCGCAGGGGGCTCCAAGAGACCCAGTACTTC
.	.	TRBJ2-1	TRBV7-3	CASSPTGTYNEQFF	TGTGCCAGCAGCCCGACTGGAACCTACAATGAGCAGTTCTTC
TRBD1	.	TRBJ1-5	TRBV19	CASSRQGHYSNQPQHF	TGTGCCAGTAGCAGACAGGGACACTATAGCAATCAGCCCCAGCATTTT
TRBD1	once	TRBJ2-1	TRBV3-1/TRBV3-2	CASSQAGTGNNEQFF	TGTGCCAGCAGCCAAGCTGGGACAGGGAACAATGAGCAGTTCTTC
TRBD2	few	TRBJ2-3	TRBV6-5	CASSYSRLATDTQYF	TGTGCCAGCAGTTACTCGCGACTAGCGACAGATACGCAGTATTTT
TRBD1	.	TRBJ2-5	TRBV6-5	CASSHYRGETQYF	TGTGCCAGCAGTCACTACAGGGGAGAGACCCAGTACTTC
.	.	TRBJ2-2	TRBV7-3	CASSSDTDTGELFF	TGTGCCAGCTCGTCGGACACCGACACCGGGGAGCTGTTTTTT
TRBD1	.	TRBJ2-7	TRBV6-1	CASSERTGSSYEQYF	TGTGCCAGCAGTGAGAGGACAGGGAGCTCCTACGAGCAGTACTTC
.	.	TRBJ2-1	TRBV5-1	CASSLQQGTYNEQFF	TGCGCCAGCAGCTTACAACAGGGCACCTACAATGAGCAGTTCTTC
TRBD2	.	TRBJ2-7	TRBV14	CASSQVGGSYEQYF	TGTGCCAGCAGCCAAGTGGGGGGGTCCTACGAGCAGTACTTC
.	.	TRBJ1-4	TRBV3-1/TRBV3-2	CASSRDGRGEKLFF	TGTGCCAGCAGCCGGGACGGCCGGGGGGAAAAACTGTTTTTT
TRBD1	.	TRBJ1-3	TRBV5-1	CASSSGQGYTIYF	TGCGCCAGCAGCTCGGGACAGGGATACACCATATATTTT
.	.	TRBJ2-5	TRBV9	CASSPTDGKETQYF	TGTGCCAGCAGCCCAACCGACGGGAAAGAGACCCAGTACTTC
.	.	TRBJ2-6	TRBV6-1	CASSEVVGTGANVLTF	TGTGCCAGCAGTGAAGTGGTCGGGACAGGGGCCAACGTCCTGACTTTC
.	.	TRBJ2-7	TRBV15	CATSRVLSERRYEQYF	TGTGCCACCAGCAGAGTCCTCTCCGAAAGGCGGTACGAGCAGTACTTC